This TCR beta chain derives from a study of T cell responses to AZD1222 COVID-19 vaccine (dated by TCRdb to the early 2020s). At the level of the whole study: AZD1222 recipients whose second dose came at about 4 weeks and those whose second dose came at about 12 weeks were combined into one group, since spike-specific TCR depth and breadth did not differ between the two schedules. TCR sequencing covered over 230 trial participants: 200 to 220 given two doses of AZD1222 and 26 given two doses of MenACWY control vaccine. Trial participants were enrolled by age into subgroups of 18-55, 56-69 and 70-plus years, and around 150, 28 and 57 TCR-sequenced participants, respectively, were included in these subgroups.

With respect to this clone: Its antigen has not been determined. One base away there is no much larger clone; base qualities are not given.

From cysteine to phenylalanine, the CDR3 is 14 amino acids long. Left in the record is the CDR3 DNA by itself, 42 bases read in frame from the first base. The trim is 0 bases for V and 2 bases for J, with a gap of 7 bases between the germline ends. Sequences SGHRS (CDR1) and YFSETQ (CDR2) are obtained from the germline V gene. The sample's time point label is to be understood as: baseline before first vaccination. The vaccinee samples were drawn from two UK trials, COV001 and COV002, one of which was a single-blind randomized controlled phase 2/3 trial testing AZD1222 (ChAdOx1 nCoV-19) in healthy adults. Trial participant PBMC samples were collected at day 0 and day 28 after the second dose for TCRbeta chain sequencing. The CDR3 regions of human TCRbeta chains were analyzed by immunosequencing. Under the source paper's analysis protocol: TCRs in the repertoires were matched against a reference library of SARS-CoV-2-specific TCRs that had been generated with the MIRA antigen-specificity platform. Breadth was defined as the fraction of unique TCRs that were SARS-CoV-2-associated, and depth was defined as the fraction of total T cells that were SARS-CoV-2-associated. Using the MIRA data, every spike-specific TCR was mapped to the spike region that the TCR reacted to and assigned to either a CD4 or a CD8 class. Log10-transformed breadth and depth values were compared by one-way ANOVA with Sidak's multiple comparisons tests. TCRdb mirrors the immuneACCESS table, restricted to in-frame sequences. Some clones are absent from its copies; in checked studies, under half trace to an unresolved V gene, and the reason for the others is unknown. The V and J calls and clone size come from that table; D and trimming were worked out from the DNA. Within this sample are around 99,000 clones, with approximately 90% of them counted one time only. Around a sixth of the sample lies in the top ten.

What the research found in general, with its limitations: Only five or six AZD1222 recipients were SARS-CoV-2 seropositive at baseline, limiting conclusions about previously exposed vaccinees. Because no day 14 peak-response samples were available, repertoires were characterized only after the peak T cell response. In the small 56-69-year group, the increase in depth fell short of significance, most likely because of low power. After two AZD1222 doses, both the breadth and the depth of spike-specific TCRs were significantly higher than at day 0 and than in MenACWY recipients. Participants were mostly white British, with more females than males. The authors suggested clonal diversity may have been underestimated. Nearly half of unique spike-specific TCRs reportedly recognized epitopes outside regions mutated in the B.1.351 and B.1.1.7 variants. The vaccine-associated CD4 TCRs covered the entire spike protein, and the dominant responses fell in regions 160-218 and 743-854.

This TCR was recovered from an adult in good health. The starting material was peripheral blood, obtained on day 0 of AZD1222 vaccination. Recombination linked TRBV5-1 to TRBJ2-3; the D match is possibly TRBD1 or TRBD2, with 5 bases aligned in each. The bases are TGCGCCAGCAGCTTGGGGGACCTCACAGATACGCAGTATTTT. Translated, it reads CASSLGDLTDTQYF.